This T cell receptor (beta chain) was obtained from a study of T cells in Graves' hyperthyroidism and ophthalmopathy. The CDR3 is made up of 14 amino acids. V gave up 5 bases and J gave up 4 bases, with 15 bases separating them. The germline V gene has CDR1 SQVTM and CDR2 ANQGSEA. RNA transcripts were the template for amplifying TCR beta CDR3 regions. Researchers ran a first-round RT-PCR on the TCR CDR3 using the HTBI primer set. TCRdb called the multiplex PCR reads again in MiXCR, with one record for every CDR3 protein. The repertoire holds about 210,000 distinct CDR3 sequences, with roughly 17% as singletons. This clonotype has ten or more counts.

The sample consisted of blood. V is TRBV29-1 and J is TRBJ2-1; D gene unclear. The source is a man aged 45-60 years with Graves' hyperthyroidism. The CDR3: CSVILEQSYNEQFF. The CDR3 coding sequence is TGCAGCGTTATTCTAGAACAATCTTACAATGAGCAGTTCTTC.